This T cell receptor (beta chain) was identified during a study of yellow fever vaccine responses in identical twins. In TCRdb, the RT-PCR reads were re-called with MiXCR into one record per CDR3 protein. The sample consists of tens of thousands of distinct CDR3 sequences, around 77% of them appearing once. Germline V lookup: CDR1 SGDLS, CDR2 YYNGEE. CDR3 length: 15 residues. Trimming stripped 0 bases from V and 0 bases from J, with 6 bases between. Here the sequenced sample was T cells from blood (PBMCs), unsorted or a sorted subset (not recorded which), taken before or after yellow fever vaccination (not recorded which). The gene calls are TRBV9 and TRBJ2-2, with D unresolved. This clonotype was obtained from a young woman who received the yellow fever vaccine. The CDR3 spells CASSVEPSNTGELFF. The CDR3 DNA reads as TGTGCCAGCAGCGTAGAACCTTCGAACACCGGGGAGCTGTTTTTT. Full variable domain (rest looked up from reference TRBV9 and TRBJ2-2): DSGVTQTPKHLITATGQRVTLRCSPRSGDLSVYWYQQSLDQGLQFLIQYYNGEERAKGNILERFSAQQFPDLHSELNLSSLELGDSALYFCASSVEPSNTGELFFGEGSRLTVL.